This T cell receptor beta chain originates from a study of PD-1 blockade in mismatch repair-deficient tumors. The ends were cut back, 1 base at V and 6 bases at J, with 12 bases in the middle. The CDR3 is 14 residues long. Per germline, CDR1 SGHTA and CDR2 FQGNSA. Sequencing used immunoSEQ multiplex PCR; TCRdb keeps in-frame clones, though not all of them. This table has about 34,000 clones, approximately 84% appearing once. The input for sequencing was PBMCs, taken approximately 6 weeks after starting pembrolizumab. The receptor comes from an adult with mismatch repair-deficient cancer. The J gene is TRBJ1-1, the V gene TRBV7-2; perhaps TRBD1 as D (6 bases). CDR3 sequence: CASSLEHRDPEAFF. The CDR3 nucleotides are TGTGCCAGCAGCTTAGAGCACAGGGACCCTGAAGCTTTCTTT. The full variable domain, with the rest looked up from reference TRBV7-2 and TRBJ1-1, is GAGVSQSPSNKVTEKGKDVELRCDPISGHTALYWYRQSLGQGLEFLIYFQGNSAPDKSGLPSDRFSAERTGGSVSTLTIQRTQQEDSAVYLCASSLEHRDPEAFFGQGTRLTVV.